The clone carrying this T cell receptor (beta chain) was seen repeatedly, ten times or more. Its antigen is undetermined. The V gene lost 3 bases and the J gene lost 5 bases, with 13 bases spanning the gap. Germline V gene data show CDR1 as SEHNR and CDR2 as FQNEAQ (reference sequence). This CDR3 has 14 amino acids. Orbital computed tomography, thyroid ultrasound, serum thyroxine and TRAb, and clinical symptoms together informed the diagnoses. RNA transcripts gave rise to amplified TCR beta CDR3 regions. The TCR CDR3 was amplified in a first-round RT-PCR using the HTBI primer set. In TCRdb, the multiplex PCR reads were re-called with MiXCR into one record per CDR3 protein. The table shows under 400,000 distinct CDR3 sequences, with more than 20% occurring only once. These data come from a study of T cells in Graves' hyperthyroidism and ophthalmopathy. Study context: Blood was drawn when the patient was first diagnosed and still untreated.

Study results and caveats: Using 13 V-J features, a model discriminated ophthalmopathy from stable hyperthyroidism.

V and J are TRBV7-9 and TRBJ2-5, with D maybe TRBD1 (6 bases). This TCR was sampled from a man aged 50 to 59 with Graves' hyperthyroidism. The sample consisted of blood. The CDR3 region has the DNA TGTGCCAGCAGCTTGTTCGGCACAGGGGAGACCCAGTACTTC. Translating gives CASSLFGTGETQYF.